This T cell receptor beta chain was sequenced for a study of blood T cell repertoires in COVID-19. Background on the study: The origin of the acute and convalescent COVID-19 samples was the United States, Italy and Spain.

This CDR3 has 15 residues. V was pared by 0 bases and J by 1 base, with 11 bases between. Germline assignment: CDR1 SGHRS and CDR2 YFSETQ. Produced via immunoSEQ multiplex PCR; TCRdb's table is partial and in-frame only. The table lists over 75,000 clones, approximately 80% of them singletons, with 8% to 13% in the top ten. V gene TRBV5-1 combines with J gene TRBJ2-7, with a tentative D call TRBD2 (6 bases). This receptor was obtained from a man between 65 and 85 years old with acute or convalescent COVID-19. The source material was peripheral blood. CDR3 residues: CASSLGVGGSYEQYF. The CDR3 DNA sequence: TGCGCCAGCAGCTTGGGGGTCGGGGGATCCTACGAGCAGTACTTC.